This TCR beta chain is from a study of long-term antiretroviral therapy in people with HIV. Study results and limitations: HIV repertoires showed narrower CDR3 length ranges than controls. Increased diversity was seen after ART, yet it remained lower than in transplant donor controls.

CDR3 length equals 14 residues. V was cut by 3 bases and J by 7 bases, with 15 bases left in between. Germline CDR1 is MDHEN and CDR2 is SYDVKM. Researchers report immunoSEQ v3.0 was run at survey level. TCRdb's table, derived via immunoSEQ multiplex PCR, lists solely in-frame clones and lacks some. The data show over 30,000 clones, roughly 77% seen once. For this clone: Its target is unknown.

PBMC samples from each donor numbered at least one pre-ART and at least two post-ART. Samples held roughly 0.95-10 million cryopreserved PBMC before DNA extraction. This receptor was obtained from a man younger than 30 with HIV. The starting material was unsorted PBMCs, obtained 1.9 years after starting antiretroviral therapy. The V call is TRBV28, the J call TRBJ1-2; D might be TRBD1 (6 bases). The CDR3 DNA is TGTGCCAGCAGTTTTGGACAGAGTCAGCGTGGCTACACCTTC. Amino acids: CASSFGQSQRGYTF.